A single sample gave rise to the 17 T cell receptor beta chains below, sequenced in a study of T cell responses to AZD1222 COVID-19 vaccine. Only in-frame clones appear in the TCRdb table, and some are missing; sequencing was by immunoSEQ multiplex PCR. This sample has about 100,000 clones, with 85% to 90% found just once. This material consisted of peripheral blood, taken on day 0 of AZD1222 vaccination. The receptors were sampled from an adult in good health.

The chain is built from TRBV19 and TRBJ2-3, with 7 bases that match TRBD1. Looked up from germline, CDR1 is LNHDA and CDR2 is SQIVND (reference sequence). This CDR3 spans 15 amino acids. The junction had 10 bases not matched to a gene; V was cut back by 9 bases and J by 1 base. As DNA, the CDR3 is TGTGCCAGCGGGACAGACATAGGTGGCACAGATACGCAGTATTTT. This gives the protein CASGTDIGGTDTQYF.

The gene calls are TRBV18 and TRBJ2-1; 10 bases fit TRBD2. CDR1 KGHSH and CDR2 LQKENI come from the germline V gene. J lost 12 bases, V lost 3 bases, and 14 bases had no gene match. The CDR3 is 16 amino acids. The CDR3 DNA reads as TGTGCCAGCTCACCGTCTGGGGCTAGCGGGAGTATAGGGCAGTTCTTC. Protein sequence: CASSPSGASGSIGQFF.

In nucleotides, the CDR3 is TGTGCCAGCAGCAGACAAGGACTTTCCTTTGGCTACACCTTC. Its protein product is CASSRQGLSFGYTF. The chain carries TRBV11-3 and TRBJ1-2; D gene uncertain. The CDR3 totals 14 residues. Trimming shortened V by 5 bases and J by 7 bases, and 17 bases separated the two germline ends. The V gene's germline CDR1 is SGHNT and CDR2 YENEEA.

V usage is TRBV11-3 and J usage is TRBJ2-1; 8 nucleotides align to TRBD1. This CDR3 is built from 16 residues. CDR1 is SGHNT and CDR2 is YENEEA in the germline V gene. The J segment lost 4 bases and the V segment lost 1 base, leaving 6 bases of the junction unmatched. CDR3 residues: CASSLGFGQGYNEQFF. CDR3 DNA: TGTGCCAGCAGCTTAGGATTCGGACAGGGATACAATGAGCAGTTCTTC.

This chain joins TRBV10-3 and TRBJ2-2; TRBD1 is a possible D gene (5 bases). V lost 6 bases to trimming and J lost 2 bases, with 10 bases between them. The length of the CDR3 is 14 residues. Germline V gene lookup returns CDR1 ENHRY and CDR2 SYGVKD. CDR3 region: CAIRTDTNTGELFF. Here the CDR3 DNA reads TGTGCCATCAGAACGGACACTAACACCGGGGAGCTGTTTTTT.

The genes are TRBV27 and TRBJ1-2, with D tentatively TRBD1 (5 bases). The V gene lost 5 bases and the J gene lost 0 bases, with 7 bases spanning the gap. This CDR3 has 13 amino acids. The germline V gene encodes CDR1 MNHEY and CDR2 SMNVEV (reference sequence). This CDR3 is CASSPGPNYGYTF. Written as DNA, the CDR3 is TGTGCCAGCAGTCCGGGGCCTAACTATGGCTACACCTTC.

This clone occurred a few times. Other DNA sequences within the sample encode an identical CDR3. J is TRBJ1-1 and V is TRBV27; D remains unclear. Trimming cost V 0 bases and J 4 bases, with 9 bases left between them. The CDR3 covers 14 residues. Germline V gene lookup returns CDR1 MNHEY and CDR2 SMNVEV (reference sequence). CDR3 loop: CASSLSKGSTEAFF. Here the CDR3 DNA reads TGTGCCAGCAGTTTATCGAAGGGCAGCACTGAAGCTTTCTTT.

V is TRBV2 and J is TRBJ2-7; TRBD2 matches at 13 bases. Losses at the gene ends were 8 bases for V and 2 bases for J; bases not matched to a gene: 6. There are 15 residues in the CDR3. Germline V lookup: CDR1 SNHLY, CDR2 FYNNEI. CDR3 loop: CASSSGLAGTYEQYF. The CDR3, as DNA: TGTGCCAGCTCTTCGGGACTAGCGGGGACCTACGAGCAGTACTTC.

V and J are TRBV23-1 and TRBJ2-1; D is possibly TRBD1 or TRBD2 (5 bases each). TRBV23-1 is classed as an ORF, of uncertain function. Trimming stripped 2 bases from V and 5 bases from J, with 19 bases between. This CDR3 has 17 residues. The CDR3 reads CASSQPLRGFTNNEQFF. The CDR3 region has the DNA TGCGCCAGCAGTCAACCCCTGAGGGGATTTACCAACAATGAGCAGTTCTTC.

V gene TRBV28 combines with J gene TRBJ2-5; 8 nucleotides agree with TRBD1. Germline-derived CDR1 and CDR2 are MDHEN and SYDVKM. The CDR3 covers 14 residues. Trimming removed 3 bases from V and 4 bases from J; junction bases left unmatched: 4. As DNA, the CDR3 is TGTGCCAGCAGTTTCCGGACAGGGAGAGAGACCCAGTACTTC. Its protein product is CASSFRTGRETQYF.

This clone appeared a single time. The rearrangement uses TRBV10-3 and TRBJ2-1; 14 nucleotides align to TRBD2. Germline CDR1 reads ENHRY; CDR2 reads SYGVKD. The CDR3 totals 15 residues. Trimming removed 6 bases from V and 9 bases from J; junction bases left unmatched: 7. CDR3 in DNA: TGTGCCATCAGGGGGACTAGCGGGAGAGGCGGTGAGCAGTTCTTC. Its translation: CAIRGTSGRGGEQFF.

The chain employs TRBV6-5 and TRBJ1-6; no firm D call. The germline V and J ends were trimmed by 6 bases and 7 bases, with 7 bases remaining between them. This CDR3 spans 12 amino acids. CDR1 is MNHEY and CDR2 is SVGAGI in the germline V gene. CDR3 nucleotide sequence: TGTGCCAGCAGGCGTTTAAATTCACCCCTCCACTTT. Protein product: CASRRLNSPLHF.

The genes are TRBV7-9 and TRBJ1-2; a possible D gene is TRBD1 (6 bases). Germline lookup yields CDR1 SEHNR and CDR2 FQNEAQ (reference sequence). Trimming removed 5 bases from V and 1 base from J, with 8 bases in between. The CDR3 covers 13 residues. CDR3 nucleotides: TGTGCCAGCAGCCCCAGGGGTAACTATGGCTACACCTTC. Translated: CASSPRGNYGYTF.

The chain recombines TRBV4-1 with TRBJ1-2; 7 nucleotides align to TRBD1. This CDR3 is 14 amino acids long. V was clipped by 4 bases and J by 2 bases; unmatched bases: 4. Germline V gene lookup returns CDR1 MGHRA and CDR2 YSYEKL. The CDR3 loop is CASSRDRDNYGYTF. The CDR3 nucleotides are TGCGCCAGCAGCCGAGACAGGGACAACTATGGCTACACCTTC.

To note about this clone: This same CDR3 is encoded by further DNA sequences in the sample. The chain uses TRBV28 and TRBJ1-5; D remains unclear. The germline V and J ends were trimmed by 3 bases and 0 bases, with 3 bases remaining between them. CDR1 and CDR2 (germline): MDHEN, SYDVKM. The CDR3 sequence is 13 residues long. CDR3 in amino acids: CASSFGSNQPQHF. CDR3 sequence (DNA): TGTGCCAGCAGTTTCGGTAGCAATCAGCCCCAGCATTTT.

The chain is built from TRBV15 and TRBJ2-5, with D unresolved. Germline V gene sequence: CDR1 LNHNV, CDR2 YYDKDF (reference sequence). This CDR3 contains 13 residues. Trimming left V 2 bases short and J 10 bases short, with 14 bases between. CDR3 sequence reads: CATSRPDPHNQYF. DNA of the CDR3: TGTGCCACCAGCAGACCAGACCCCCACAACCAGTACTTC.

J is TRBJ2-7 and V is TRBV25-1; TRBD1 aligns across 7 bases. CDR3 length: 13 amino acids. Losses at the gene ends were 8 bases for V and 4 bases for J; bases not matched to a gene: 8. Germline loops: CDR1 MGHDK, CDR2 SYGVNS. CDR3 region: CASAGTEKYEQYF. In DNA, the CDR3 is TGTGCCAGCGCCGGGACAGAAAAATACGAGCAGTACTTC.